The rows below give T cell receptor beta chains drawn from one sample of a study of shared clonotypes between healthy human individuals. The table came from immunoSEQ multiplex PCR; TCRdb's copy has only in-frame clones and leaves some out. The table includes about 99,000 clones, roughly 50% detected once. Input material: PBMCs. Every receptor here comes from a middle-aged woman in good health. Some clones in this sample may be carry-over from other donors' samples. CDR3s include the opening cysteine and the closing phenylalanine or tryptophan. The D gene is left open where the match is weak. Only some rows state a clone size, as once, few, many or a class for expanded clones.

d_call: TRBD1
v_call: TRBV25-1
j_call: TRBJ2-4
clone_size: -
cdr3_nt: TGTGCCAGCAGCTCCGGGACAGGGATAACTATAGCCAAAAACATTCAGTACTTC
cdr3_aa: CASSSGTGITIAKNIQYF

d_call: -
v_call: TRBV29-1
j_call: TRBJ1-2
clone_size: many
cdr3_nt: TGCATCGTTGAAAGAGGGGAGGGCTACACCTTC
cdr3_aa: CIVERGEGYTF

d_call: -
v_call: TRBV30
j_call: TRBJ2-1
clone_size: -
cdr3_nt: TGTGCCTGCCTGGGCGGGAATGATGAGCAGTTCTTC
cdr3_aa: CACLGGNDEQFF

d_call: -
v_call: TRBV12-2
j_call: TRBJ2-4
clone_size: once
cdr3_nt: TGTGCAAGTCGCTTAGCCCGACAGGGTGGAAACATTCAGTACTTC
cdr3_aa: CASRLARQGGNIQYF

d_call: TRBD1
v_call: TRBV29-1
j_call: TRBJ2-1
clone_size: -
cdr3_nt: TGCAGCGGGCGCAGACAGGGCTCCTACAATGAGCAGTTCTTC
cdr3_aa: CSGRRQGSYNEQFF

d_call: -
v_call: TRBV4-3
j_call: TRBJ2-1
clone_size: many
cdr3_nt: TGCGCCAGCAGCCAAGAGTGGGCTCAGGGGATCCCTAATGAGCAGTTCTTC
cdr3_aa: CASSQEWAQGIPNEQFF

d_call: TRBD1
v_call: TRBV5-4
j_call: TRBJ2-7
clone_size: -
cdr3_nt: TGTGCCAGCAGCCCAGGGACAGACTCCTACGAGCAGTACTTC
cdr3_aa: CASSPGTDSYEQYF

d_call: TRBD2
v_call: TRBV11-3
j_call: TRBJ2-3
clone_size: -
cdr3_nt: TGTGCCAGCAGCACGGGACTAGCGGACACAGATACGCAGTATTTT
cdr3_aa: CASSTGLADTDTQYF

d_call: -
v_call: TRBV7-3
j_call: TRBJ2-1
clone_size: -
cdr3_nt: TGTGCCAGCAGCCCGCCGGGATCTGAATACAATGAGCAGTTCTTC
cdr3_aa: CASSPPGSEYNEQFF

d_call: TRBD1
v_call: TRBV15
j_call: TRBJ1-6
clone_size: many
cdr3_nt: TGTGCCACCAGCAGAAGAACAGGGGGTCGATCACCCCTCCACTTT
cdr3_aa: CATSRRTGGRSPLHF

d_call: TRBD2
v_call: TRBV5-1
j_call: TRBJ2-7
clone_size: many
cdr3_nt: TGCGCCAGCAGCTTGACACTAGCGGGAGGGCCAAACGAGCAGTACTTC
cdr3_aa: CASSLTLAGGPNEQYF

d_call: TRBD2
v_call: TRBV7-9
j_call: TRBJ2-1
clone_size: -
cdr3_nt: TGTGCCAGCAGCCCCGGGGGGACCCGGCAGTTCTTC
cdr3_aa: CASSPGGTRQFF

d_call: TRBD1
v_call: TRBV5-1
j_call: TRBJ2-7
clone_size: few
cdr3_nt: TGCGCCAGCAGCTACCCTGACAGGGGGCTCCACGAGCAGTACTTC
cdr3_aa: CASSYPDRGLHEQYF

d_call: -
v_call: TRBV14
j_call: TRBJ1-1
clone_size: few
cdr3_nt: TGTGCCAGCAGTCAAGGCGGACAGACGAACACTGAAGCTTTCTTT
cdr3_aa: CASSQGGQTNTEAFF

d_call: -
v_call: TRBV7-6
j_call: TRBJ1-2
clone_size: many
cdr3_nt: TGTGCCAGCAGCTCGATGGGGTCTGGCTACACCTTC
cdr3_aa: CASSSMGSGYTF

d_call: -
v_call: TRBV6-4
j_call: TRBJ2-3
clone_size: few
cdr3_nt: TGTGCCAGCAGTGACGGAGGTGGGGGCACAGATACGCAGTATTTT
cdr3_aa: CASSDGGGGTDTQYF

d_call: TRBD1
v_call: TRBV6-1
j_call: TRBJ2-1
clone_size: -
cdr3_nt: TGTGCCAGCAGTACCGGGACAGGTTCCTACAATGAGCAGTTCTTC
cdr3_aa: CASSTGTGSYNEQFF

d_call: -
v_call: TRBV6-5
j_call: TRBJ2-1
clone_size: -
cdr3_nt: TGTGCCAGCAGTTTTGGGCATTTAACGAATGAGCAGTTCTTC
cdr3_aa: CASSFGHLTNEQFF

d_call: TRBD2
v_call: TRBV19
j_call: TRBJ2-5
clone_size: many
cdr3_nt: TGTGCCAGTAGTAGTACTAGCGGCGTCCAAGAGACCCAGTACTTC
cdr3_aa: CASSSTSGVQETQYF

d_call: -
v_call: TRBV28
j_call: TRBJ1-2
clone_size: -
cdr3_nt: TGTGCCAGCAGGGGGACCTCCACTTACCATGGCTACACCTTC
cdr3_aa: CASRGTSTYHGYTF

d_call: -
v_call: TRBV30
j_call: TRBJ1-5
clone_size: -
cdr3_nt: TGTGCCTGGAGTGTACCCACAGGGCATCAGCCCCAGCATTTT
cdr3_aa: CAWSVPTGHQPQHF

d_call: -
v_call: TRBV7-2
j_call: TRBJ2-7
clone_size: few
cdr3_nt: TGTGCCAGCAGCTTAGCCGCGGGGTCTCACGAGCAGTACTTC
cdr3_aa: CASSLAAGSHEQYF

d_call: -
v_call: TRBV18
j_call: TRBJ1-1
clone_size: many
cdr3_nt: TGTGCCAGCTCACCAGGTTTGAACACTGAAGCTTTCTTT
cdr3_aa: CASSPGLNTEAFF

d_call: -
v_call: TRBV5-6
j_call: TRBJ1-1
clone_size: many
cdr3_nt: TGTGCCAGCAGCTTGTCCCCGCAAGGGGGGATGAACACTGAAGCTTTCTTT
cdr3_aa: CASSLSPQGGMNTEAFF

d_call: -
v_call: TRBV28
j_call: TRBJ1-2
clone_size: many
cdr3_nt: TGTGCCAGCAGTATATACTTGGGGCGACAGACGAAAGGCTACACCTTC
cdr3_aa: CASSIYLGRQTKGYTF

d_call: -
v_call: TRBV27
j_call: TRBJ2-2
clone_size: -
cdr3_nt: TGTGCCAGCAGTTCTTTAAACACCGGGGAGCTGTTTTTT
cdr3_aa: CASSSLNTGELFF

d_call: -
v_call: TRBV30
j_call: TRBJ2-7
clone_size: -
cdr3_nt: TGTGCCTGGAGTCCCTCAGGGACGTTCGACGAGCAGTACTTC
cdr3_aa: CAWSPSGTFDEQYF

d_call: -
v_call: TRBV5-5
j_call: TRBJ1-5
clone_size: -
cdr3_nt: TGTGCCAGCAGCATTGAGGTACTTATCAGGCCCCAGCATTTT
cdr3_aa: CASSIEVLIRPQHF

d_call: TRBD1
v_call: TRBV29-1
j_call: TRBJ1-2
clone_size: once
cdr3_nt: TGCAGCGTTGCCGTTGTTGGGGACAGCTATGACTACACCTTC
cdr3_aa: CSVAVVGDSYDYTF